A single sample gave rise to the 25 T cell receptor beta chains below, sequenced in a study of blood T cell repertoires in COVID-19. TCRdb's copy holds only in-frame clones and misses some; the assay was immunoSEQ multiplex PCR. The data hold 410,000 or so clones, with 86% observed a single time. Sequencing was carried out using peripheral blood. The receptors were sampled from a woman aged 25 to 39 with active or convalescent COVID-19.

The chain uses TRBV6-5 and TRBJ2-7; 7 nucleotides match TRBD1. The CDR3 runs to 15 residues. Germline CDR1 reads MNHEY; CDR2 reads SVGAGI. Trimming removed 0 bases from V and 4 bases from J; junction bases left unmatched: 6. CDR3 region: CASSYSLRGLYEQYF. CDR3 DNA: TGTGCCAGCAGTTACTCGTTAAGGGGGCTGTACGAGCAGTACTTC.

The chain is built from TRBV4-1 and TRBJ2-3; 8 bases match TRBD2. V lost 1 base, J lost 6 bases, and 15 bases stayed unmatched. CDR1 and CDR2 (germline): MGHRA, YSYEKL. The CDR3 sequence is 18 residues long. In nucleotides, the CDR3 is TGCGCCAGCAGCCAAGTCTTACCCAGCGGGGGAATTAGGGATACGCAGTATTTT. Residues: CASSQVLPSGGIRDTQYF.

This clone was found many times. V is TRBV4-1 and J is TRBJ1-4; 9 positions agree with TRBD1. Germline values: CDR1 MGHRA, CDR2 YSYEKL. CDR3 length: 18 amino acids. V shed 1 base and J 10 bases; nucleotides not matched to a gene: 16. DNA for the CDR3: TGCGCCAGCAGCCAAGTGTATATATCCGGGACAGGGAGTGGAAAACTGTTTTTT. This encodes CASSQVYISGTGSGKLFF.

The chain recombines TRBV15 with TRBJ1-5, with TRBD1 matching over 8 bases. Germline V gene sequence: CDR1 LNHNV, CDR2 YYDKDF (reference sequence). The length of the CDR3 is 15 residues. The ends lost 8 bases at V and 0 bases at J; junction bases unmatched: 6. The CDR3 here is CATADRGDSNQPQHF. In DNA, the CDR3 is TGTGCCACCGCCGACAGGGGAGATAGCAATCAGCCCCAGCATTTT.

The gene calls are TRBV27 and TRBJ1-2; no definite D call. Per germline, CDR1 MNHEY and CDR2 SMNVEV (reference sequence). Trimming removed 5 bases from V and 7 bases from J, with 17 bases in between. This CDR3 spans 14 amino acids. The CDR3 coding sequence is TGTGCCAGCAGTCCCGTTGAAGAGCGCGGTGGCTACACCTTC. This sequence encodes CASSPVEERGGYTF.

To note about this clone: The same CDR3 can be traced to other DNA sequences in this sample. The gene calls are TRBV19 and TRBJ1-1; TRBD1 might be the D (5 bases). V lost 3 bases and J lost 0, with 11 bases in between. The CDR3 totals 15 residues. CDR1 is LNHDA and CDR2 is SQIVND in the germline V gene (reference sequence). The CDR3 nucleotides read TGTGCCAGTAGTATTGGGGCAAGAGTGAACACTGAAGCTTTCTTT. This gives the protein CASSIGARVNTEAFF.

In DNA form, the CDR3 reads TGTGCCATTCACCGTCTGAGTCCGGCGGGAGCCTACAATGAGCAGTTCTTC. As protein: CAIHRLSPAGAYNEQFF. This chain uses TRBV14 with TRBJ2-1; TRBD2 agrees at 7 bases. CDR1 is SGHDN and CDR2 is FVKESK in the germline V gene. The CDR3 runs 17 residues. V was pared by 10 bases and J by 2 bases, with 17 bases of the junction left unmatched.

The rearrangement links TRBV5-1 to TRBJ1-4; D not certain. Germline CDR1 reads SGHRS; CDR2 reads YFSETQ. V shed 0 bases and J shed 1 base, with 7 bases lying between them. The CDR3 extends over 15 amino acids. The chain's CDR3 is CASSLAAVTNEKLFF. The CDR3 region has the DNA TGCGCCAGCAGCTTGGCCGCGGTAACTAATGAAAAACTGTTTTTT.

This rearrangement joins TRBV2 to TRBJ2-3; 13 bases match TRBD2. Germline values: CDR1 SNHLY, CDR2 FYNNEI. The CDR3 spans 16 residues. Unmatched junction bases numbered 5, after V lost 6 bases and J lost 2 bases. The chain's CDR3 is CASRSGLAGVTDTQYF. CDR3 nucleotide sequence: TGTGCCAGCAGATCCGGACTAGCGGGGGTCACAGATACGCAGTATTTT.

The CDR3 bases are TGTGCCACCAGCAGAGATGAGGGTAATACGCAGTATTTT. Translation gives CATSRDEGNTQYF. The chain uses TRBV15 and TRBJ2-3, with D maybe TRBD2 (5 bases). Trimming cost V 0 bases and J 7 bases, with 8 bases left between them. In germline, CDR1 is LNHNV, CDR2 YYDKDF (reference sequence). CDR3 length: 13 amino acids.

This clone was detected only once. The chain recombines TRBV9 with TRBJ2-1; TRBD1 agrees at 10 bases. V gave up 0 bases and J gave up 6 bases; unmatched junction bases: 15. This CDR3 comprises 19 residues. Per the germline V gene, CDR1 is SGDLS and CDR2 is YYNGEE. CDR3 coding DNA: TGTGCCAGCAGCGTAGGACCGGGGGTGGGACAGGGGATCGGCAATGAGCAGTTCTTC. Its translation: CASSVGPGVGQGIGNEQFF.

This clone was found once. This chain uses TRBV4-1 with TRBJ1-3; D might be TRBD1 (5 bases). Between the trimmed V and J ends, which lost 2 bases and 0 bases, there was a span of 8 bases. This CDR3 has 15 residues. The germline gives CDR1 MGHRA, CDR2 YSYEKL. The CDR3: CASSQPTGSGNTIYF. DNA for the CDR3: TGCGCCAGCAGCCAACCAACAGGCTCTGGAAACACCATATATTTT.

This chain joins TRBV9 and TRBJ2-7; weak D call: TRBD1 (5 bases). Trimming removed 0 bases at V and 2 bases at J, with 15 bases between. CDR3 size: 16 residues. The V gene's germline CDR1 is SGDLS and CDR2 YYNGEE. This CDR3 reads CASSVGGLSEPYEQYF. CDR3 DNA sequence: TGTGCCAGCAGCGTAGGGGGCTTAAGCGAACCCTACGAGCAGTACTTC.

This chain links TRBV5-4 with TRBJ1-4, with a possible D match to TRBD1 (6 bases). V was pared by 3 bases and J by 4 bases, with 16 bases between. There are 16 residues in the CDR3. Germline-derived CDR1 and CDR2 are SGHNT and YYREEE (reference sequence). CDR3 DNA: TGTGCCAGCAGCTCGAACACAGGGCTGAGTAATGAAAAACTGTTTTTT. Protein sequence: CASSSNTGLSNEKLFF.

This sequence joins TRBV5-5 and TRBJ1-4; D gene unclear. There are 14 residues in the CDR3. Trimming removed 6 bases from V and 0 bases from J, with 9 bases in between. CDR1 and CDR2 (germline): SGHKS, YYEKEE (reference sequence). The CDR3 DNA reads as TGTGCCAGCACCCTAAGCCCAACTAATGAAAAACTGTTTTTT. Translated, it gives CASTLSPTNEKLFF.

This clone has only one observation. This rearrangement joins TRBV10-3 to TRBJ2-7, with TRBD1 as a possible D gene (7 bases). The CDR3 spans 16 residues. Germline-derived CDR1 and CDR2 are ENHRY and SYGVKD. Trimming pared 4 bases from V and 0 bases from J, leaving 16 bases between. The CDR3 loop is CAISGYPRGASYEQYF. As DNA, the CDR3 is TGTGCCATCAGTGGGTATCCCAGGGGGGCCTCCTACGAGCAGTACTTC.

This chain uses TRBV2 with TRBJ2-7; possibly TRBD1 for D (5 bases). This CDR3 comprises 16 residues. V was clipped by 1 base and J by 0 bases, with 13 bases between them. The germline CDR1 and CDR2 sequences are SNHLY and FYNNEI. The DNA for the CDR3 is TGTGCCAGCAGTGAAGGAGTCGGAGACAGCTCCTACGAGCAGTACTTC. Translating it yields CASSEGVGDSSYEQYF.

The CDR3 DNA is TGTGCCAGCAGGACAGGGGCTGGGAACACTGAAGCTTTCTTT. Protein sequence: CASRTGAGNTEAFF. The gene calls are TRBV27 and TRBJ1-1; 8 nucleotides line up with TRBD1. Germline CDR1 is MNHEY and CDR2 is SMNVEV (reference sequence). The CDR3 totals 14 residues. V was clipped by 6 bases and J by 1 base; unmatched bases: 4.

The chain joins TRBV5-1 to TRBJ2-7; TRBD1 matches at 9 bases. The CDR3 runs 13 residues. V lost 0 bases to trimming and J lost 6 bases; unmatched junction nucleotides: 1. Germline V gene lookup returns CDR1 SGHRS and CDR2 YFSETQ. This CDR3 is CASSLADRGEQYF. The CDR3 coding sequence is TGCGCCAGCAGCTTGGCGGACAGGGGCGAGCAGTACTTC.

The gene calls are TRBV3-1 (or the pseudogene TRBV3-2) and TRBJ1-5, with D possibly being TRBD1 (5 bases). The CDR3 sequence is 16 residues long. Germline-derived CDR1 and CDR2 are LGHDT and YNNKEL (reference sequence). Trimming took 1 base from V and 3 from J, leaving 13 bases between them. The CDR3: CASSQVIGAYNQPQHF. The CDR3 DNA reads TGTGCCAGCAGCCAAGTCATTGGGGCCTACAATCAGCCCCAGCATTTT.

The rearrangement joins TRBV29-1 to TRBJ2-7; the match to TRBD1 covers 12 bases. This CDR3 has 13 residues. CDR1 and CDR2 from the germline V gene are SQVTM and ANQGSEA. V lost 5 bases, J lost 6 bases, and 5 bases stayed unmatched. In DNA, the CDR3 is TGCAGCGTTTACGGGACAGGGGGCGTCGAGCAGTACTTC. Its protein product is CSVYGTGGVEQYF.

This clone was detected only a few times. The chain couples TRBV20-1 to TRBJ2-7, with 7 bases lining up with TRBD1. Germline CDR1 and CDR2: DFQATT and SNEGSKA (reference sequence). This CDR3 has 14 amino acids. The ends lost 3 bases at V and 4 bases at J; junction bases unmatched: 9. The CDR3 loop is CSASSPGTEYEQYF. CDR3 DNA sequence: TGCAGTGCTAGTAGCCCCGGGACAGAATACGAGCAGTACTTC.

CDR3 sequence: CASTTWDRGFTEAFF. The CDR3 region has the DNA TGTGCCAGCACGACTTGGGACAGGGGCTTCACTGAAGCTTTCTTT. This rearrangement joins TRBV27 to TRBJ1-1, with 10 bases that match TRBD1. Unmatched junction bases numbered 9, after V lost 7 bases and J lost 4 bases. This CDR3 has 15 residues. CDR1 and CDR2 from the germline V gene are MNHEY and SMNVEV (reference sequence).

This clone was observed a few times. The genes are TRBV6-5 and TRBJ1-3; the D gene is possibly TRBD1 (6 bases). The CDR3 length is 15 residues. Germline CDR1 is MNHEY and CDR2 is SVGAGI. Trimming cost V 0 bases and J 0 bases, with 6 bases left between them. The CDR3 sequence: CASSYSDSSGNTIYF. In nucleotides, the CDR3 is TGTGCCAGCAGTTACTCGGACAGCTCTGGAAACACCATATATTTT.

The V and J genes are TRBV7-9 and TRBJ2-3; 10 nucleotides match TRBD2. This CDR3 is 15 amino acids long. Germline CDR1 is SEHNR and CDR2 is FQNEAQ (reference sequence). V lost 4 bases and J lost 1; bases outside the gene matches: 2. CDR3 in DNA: TGTGCCAGCAGCTCCGGGACTAGCGGCACAGATACGCAGTATTTT. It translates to CASSSGTSGTDTQYF. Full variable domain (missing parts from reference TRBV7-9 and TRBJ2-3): DTGVSQNPRHKITKRGQNVTFRCDPISEHNRLYWYRQTLGQGPEFLTYFQNEAQLEKSRLLSDRFSAERPKGSFSTLEIQRTEQGDSAMYLCASSSGTSGTDTQYFGPGTRLTVL.